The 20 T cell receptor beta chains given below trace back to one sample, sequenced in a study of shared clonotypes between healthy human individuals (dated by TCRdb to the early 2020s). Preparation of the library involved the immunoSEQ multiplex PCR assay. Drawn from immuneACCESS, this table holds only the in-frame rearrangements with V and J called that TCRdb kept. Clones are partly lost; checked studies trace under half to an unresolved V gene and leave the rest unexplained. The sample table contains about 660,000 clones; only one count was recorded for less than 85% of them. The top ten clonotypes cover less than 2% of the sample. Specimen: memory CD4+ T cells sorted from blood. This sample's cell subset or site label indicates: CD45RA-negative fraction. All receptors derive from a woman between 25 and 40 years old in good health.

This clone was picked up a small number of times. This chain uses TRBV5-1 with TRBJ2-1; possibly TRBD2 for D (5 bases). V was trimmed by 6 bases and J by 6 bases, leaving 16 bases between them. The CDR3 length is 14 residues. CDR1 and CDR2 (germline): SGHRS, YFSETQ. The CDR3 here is CASKIWGVSNEQFF. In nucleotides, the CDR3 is TGCGCCAGCAAGATCTGGGGAGTGTCCAATGAGCAGTTCTTC.

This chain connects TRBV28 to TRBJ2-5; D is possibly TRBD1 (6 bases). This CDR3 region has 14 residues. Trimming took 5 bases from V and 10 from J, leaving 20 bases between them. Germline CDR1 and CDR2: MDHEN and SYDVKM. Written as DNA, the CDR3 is TGTGCCAGCAGTGAGGGACACCCACGCGCGAACCAGTACTTC. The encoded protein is CASSEGHPRANQYF.

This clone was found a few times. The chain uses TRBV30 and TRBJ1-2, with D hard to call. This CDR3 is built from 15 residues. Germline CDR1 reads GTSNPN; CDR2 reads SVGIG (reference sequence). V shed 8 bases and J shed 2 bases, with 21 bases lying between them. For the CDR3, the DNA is TGTGCCGGGCCCTTGACGGCAGGACTAAACTATGGCTACACCTTC. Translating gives CAGPLTAGLNYGYTF.

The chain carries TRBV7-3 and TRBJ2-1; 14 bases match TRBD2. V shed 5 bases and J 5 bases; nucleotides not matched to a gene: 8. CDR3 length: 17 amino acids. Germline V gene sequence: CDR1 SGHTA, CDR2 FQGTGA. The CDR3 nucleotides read TGTGCCAGCAGCCCAAGACTAGCGGGAGGGAGAAACAATGAGCAGTTCTTC. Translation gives CASSPRLAGGRNNEQFF.

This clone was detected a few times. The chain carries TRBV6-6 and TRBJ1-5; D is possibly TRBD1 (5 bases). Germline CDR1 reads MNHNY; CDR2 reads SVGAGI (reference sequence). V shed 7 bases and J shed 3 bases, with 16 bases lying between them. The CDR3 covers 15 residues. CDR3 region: CASNTGQGDNQPQHF. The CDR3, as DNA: TGTGCCAGCAATACGGGGCAGGGCGACAATCAGCCCCAGCATTTT.

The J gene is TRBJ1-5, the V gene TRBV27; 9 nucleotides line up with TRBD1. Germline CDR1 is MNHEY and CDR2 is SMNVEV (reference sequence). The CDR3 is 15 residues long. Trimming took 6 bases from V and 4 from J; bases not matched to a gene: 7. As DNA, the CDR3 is TGTGCCAGCAGGGGGACAGGGTGGATTAATCAGCCCCAGCATTTT. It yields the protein CASRGTGWINQPQHF.

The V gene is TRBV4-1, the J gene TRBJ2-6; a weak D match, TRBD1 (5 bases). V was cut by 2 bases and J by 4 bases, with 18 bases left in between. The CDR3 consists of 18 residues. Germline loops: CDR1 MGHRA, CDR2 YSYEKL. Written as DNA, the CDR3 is TGCGCCAGCAGCCAACTACGATCCCAGGGTCCGGGGGCCAACGTCCTGACTTTC. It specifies CASSQLRSQGPGANVLTF.

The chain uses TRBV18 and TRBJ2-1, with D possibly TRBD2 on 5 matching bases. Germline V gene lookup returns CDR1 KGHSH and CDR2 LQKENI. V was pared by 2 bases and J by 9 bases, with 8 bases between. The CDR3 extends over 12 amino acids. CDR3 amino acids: CASSPREFEQFF. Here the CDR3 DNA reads TGTGCCAGCTCACCAAGGGAGTTTGAGCAGTTCTTC.

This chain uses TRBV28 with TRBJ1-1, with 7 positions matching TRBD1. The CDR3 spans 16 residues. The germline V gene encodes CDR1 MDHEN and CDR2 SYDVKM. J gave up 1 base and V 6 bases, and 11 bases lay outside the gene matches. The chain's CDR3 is CASRNGGQNKNTEAFF. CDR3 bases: TGTGCCAGCAGGAATGGGGGACAGAACAAGAACACTGAAGCTTTCTTT.

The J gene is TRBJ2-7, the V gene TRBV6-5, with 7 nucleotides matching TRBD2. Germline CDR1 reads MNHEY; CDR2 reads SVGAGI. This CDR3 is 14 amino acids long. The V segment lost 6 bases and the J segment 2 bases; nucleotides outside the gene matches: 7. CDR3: CASRTGGSTYEQYF. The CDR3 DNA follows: TGTGCCAGCAGAACTGGCGGGAGCACCTACGAGCAGTACTTC.

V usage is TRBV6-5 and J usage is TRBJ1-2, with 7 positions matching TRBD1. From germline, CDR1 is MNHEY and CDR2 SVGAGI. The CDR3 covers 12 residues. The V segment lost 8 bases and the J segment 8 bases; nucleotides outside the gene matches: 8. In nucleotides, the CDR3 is TGTGCCAGCCGGCCTAGGGGGCGAGGCTACACCTTC. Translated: CASRPRGRGYTF.

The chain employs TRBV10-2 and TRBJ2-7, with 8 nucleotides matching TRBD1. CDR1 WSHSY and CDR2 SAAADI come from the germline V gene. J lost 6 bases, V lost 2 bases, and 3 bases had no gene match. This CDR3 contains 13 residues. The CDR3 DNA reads TGCGCCAGCAGTGAGGGGGACAGGTCCGAGCAGTACTTC. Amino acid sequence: CASSEGDRSEQYF.

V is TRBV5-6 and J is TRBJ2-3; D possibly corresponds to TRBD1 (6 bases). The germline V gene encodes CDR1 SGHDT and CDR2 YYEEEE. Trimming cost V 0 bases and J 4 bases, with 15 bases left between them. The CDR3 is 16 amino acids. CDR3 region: CASSLARDTTPDTQYF. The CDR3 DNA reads TGTGCCAGCAGCTTGGCCAGGGACACAACCCCAGATACGCAGTATTTT.

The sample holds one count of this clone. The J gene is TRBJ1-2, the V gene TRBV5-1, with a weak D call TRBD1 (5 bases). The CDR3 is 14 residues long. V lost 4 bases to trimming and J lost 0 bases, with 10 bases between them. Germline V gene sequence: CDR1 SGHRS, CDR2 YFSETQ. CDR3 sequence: CASSVGQTNYGYTF. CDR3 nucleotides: TGCGCCAGCAGCGTTGGACAAACTAACTATGGCTACACCTTC. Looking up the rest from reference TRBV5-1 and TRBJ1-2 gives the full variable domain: KAGVTQTPRYLIKTRGQQVTLSCSPISGHRSVSWYQQTPGQGLQFLFEYFSETQRNKGNFPGRFSGRQFSNSRSEMNVSTLELGDSALYLCASSVGQTNYGYTFGSGTRLTVV.

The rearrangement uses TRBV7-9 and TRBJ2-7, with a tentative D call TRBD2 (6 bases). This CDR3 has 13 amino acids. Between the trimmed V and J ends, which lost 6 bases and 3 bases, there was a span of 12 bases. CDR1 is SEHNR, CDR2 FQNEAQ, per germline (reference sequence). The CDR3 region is CASRFGTHYEQYF. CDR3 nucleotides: TGTGCCAGCAGATTCGGGACTCACTACGAGCAGTACTTC.

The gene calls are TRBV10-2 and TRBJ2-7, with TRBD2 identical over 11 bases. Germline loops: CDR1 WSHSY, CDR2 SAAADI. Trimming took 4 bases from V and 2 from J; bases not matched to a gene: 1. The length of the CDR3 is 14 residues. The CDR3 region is CASSGSGRAYEQYF. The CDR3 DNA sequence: TGCGCCAGCAGTGGTAGCGGGAGGGCCTACGAGCAGTACTTC.

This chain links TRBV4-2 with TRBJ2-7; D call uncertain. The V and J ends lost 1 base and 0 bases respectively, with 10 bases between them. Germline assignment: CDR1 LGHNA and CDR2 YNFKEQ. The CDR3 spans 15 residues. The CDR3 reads CASSQVAYSSYEQYF. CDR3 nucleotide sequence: TGTGCCAGCAGCCAAGTAGCATACAGCTCCTACGAGCAGTACTTC.

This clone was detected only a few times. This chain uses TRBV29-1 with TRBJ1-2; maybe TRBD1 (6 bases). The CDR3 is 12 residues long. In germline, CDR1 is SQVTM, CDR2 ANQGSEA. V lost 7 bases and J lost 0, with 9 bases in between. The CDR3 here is CSARTANYGYTF. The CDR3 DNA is TGCAGCGCGAGGACAGCTAACTATGGCTACACCTTC.

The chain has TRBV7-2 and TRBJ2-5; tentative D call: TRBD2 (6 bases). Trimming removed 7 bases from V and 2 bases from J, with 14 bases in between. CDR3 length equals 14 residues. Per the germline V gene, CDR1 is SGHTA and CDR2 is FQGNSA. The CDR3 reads CASTPGLVQETQYF. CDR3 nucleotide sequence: TGTGCCAGCACCCCGGGACTCGTACAAGAGACCCAGTACTTC.

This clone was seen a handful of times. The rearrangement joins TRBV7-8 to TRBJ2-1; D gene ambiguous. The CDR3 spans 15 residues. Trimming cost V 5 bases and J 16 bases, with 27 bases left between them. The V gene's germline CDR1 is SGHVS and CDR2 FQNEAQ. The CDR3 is CASSPDLLAASFVFF. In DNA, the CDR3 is TGTGCCAGCAGCCCTGATCTTTTAGCAGCGTCCTTCGTATTCTTC.